The rows below give T cell receptor beta chains drawn from one sample of a study of cytomegalovirus exposure and HLA in healthy donors. Method: immunoSEQ multiplex PCR; TCRdb's copy keeps in-frame clones and lacks some. This sample yields about 200,000 clones, of which about four fifths are seen a single time; about 1.5% belongs to the top ten. What was sequenced was PBMCs. Receptors originate from a woman aged 18-35 years in good health and CMV-seronegative. The CDR3 runs from the conserved cysteine through the conserved F or W. The size field is filled for only some rows; it gives once, few, many or a size class.

J gene: TRBJ1-1
clone size: NA
V gene: TRBV7-9
CDR3 protein: CASSTGQELLMNTEAFF

J gene: TRBJ1-1
clone size: few
V gene: TRBV28
CDR3 protein: CASLAGTRGAEAFF

J gene: TRBJ2-2
clone size: NA
V gene: TRBV9
CDR3 protein: CASSAPAGWGPGELFF

J gene: TRBJ1-1
clone size: NA
V gene: TRBV6-1
CDR3 protein: CASSDWNRGAAEAFF

J gene: TRBJ1-1
clone size: NA
V gene: TRBV5-1
CDR3 protein: CASSPTGNTEAFF

J gene: TRBJ2-3
clone size: NA
V gene: TRBV2
CDR3 protein: CASSEDFRVSTDTQYF

J gene: TRBJ2-7
clone size: few
V gene: TRBV30
CDR3 protein: CAWSLGQGLSYEQYF

J gene: TRBJ1-2
clone size: NA
V gene: TRBV27
CDR3 protein: CASSLLPGQGITYGYTF

J gene: TRBJ2-2
clone size: NA
V gene: TRBV11-2
CDR3 protein: CASSLGLAVSRGELFF

J gene: TRBJ1-5
clone size: NA
V gene: TRBV28
CDR3 protein: CASSPQMTVLNQPQHF

J gene: TRBJ2-3
clone size: NA
V gene: TRBV6-5
CDR3 protein: CASSYGGSTDTQYF

J gene: TRBJ2-3
clone size: NA
V gene: TRBV6-5
CDR3 protein: CASSYSGTALTDTQYF

J gene: TRBJ2-7
clone size: NA
V gene: TRBV5-1
CDR3 protein: CASGNSGTSRALSYEQYF

J gene: TRBJ1-5
clone size: few
V gene: TRBV6-5
CDR3 protein: CASGGGGSQPQHF

J gene: TRBJ2-7
clone size: NA
V gene: TRBV7-2
CDR3 protein: CASSRGTGFSYEQYF

J gene: TRBJ1-1
clone size: NA
V gene: TRBV5-6
CDR3 protein: CASIPGGGLNTEAFF

J gene: TRBJ1-1
clone size: NA
V gene: TRBV19
CDR3 protein: CASSIVTGQGITFF

J gene: TRBJ2-7
clone size: NA
V gene: TRBV28
CDR3 protein: CASTSSGSHEQYF

J gene: TRBJ1-2
clone size: NA
V gene: TRBV5-4
CDR3 protein: CASSTDDRGPNYGYTF

J gene: TRBJ2-1
clone size: NA
V gene: TRBV18
CDR3 protein: CASSPQGLAGVSNEQFF

J gene: TRBJ2-5
clone size: NA
V gene: TRBV13
CDR3 protein: CASSLPSGGETQYF

J gene: TRBJ1-3
clone size: NA
V gene: TRBV5-5
CDR3 protein: CASSLASGDSGNTIYF

J gene: TRBJ2-3
clone size: NA
V gene: TRBV4-1
CDR3 protein: CASSQVQTSGIDTQYF

J gene: TRBJ2-3
clone size: NA
V gene: TRBV7-9
CDR3 protein: CASRPSGQGADTQYF

J gene: TRBJ2-1
clone size: NA
V gene: TRBV6-5
CDR3 protein: CASSILGLDEQFF

J gene: TRBJ1-1
clone size: NA
V gene: TRBV5-1
CDR3 protein: CASSFDRGRTEAFF

J gene: TRBJ2-5
clone size: NA
V gene: TRBV21-1
CDR3 protein: CASSKGSGSKQETQYF

J gene: TRBJ2-7
clone size: NA
V gene: TRBV5-1
CDR3 protein: CASSYGTSLEYYEQYF

J gene: TRBJ2-7
clone size: NA
V gene: TRBV4-3
CDR3 protein: CASSQFPTSAGEQYF

J gene: TRBJ2-5
clone size: NA
V gene: TRBV11-3
CDR3 protein: CASRRGQSMETQYF

J gene: TRBJ2-3
clone size: NA
V gene: TRBV4-1
CDR3 protein: CASSQDRALATDTQYF

J gene: TRBJ2-1
clone size: NA
V gene: TRBV6-1
CDR3 protein: CASRLQGVGLNEQFF

J gene: TRBJ2-1
clone size: NA
V gene: TRBV18
CDR3 protein: CASSQLLAGGPYNEQFF

J gene: TRBJ2-3
clone size: NA
V gene: TRBV19
CDR3 protein: CASSRQDTDTQYF

J gene: TRBJ2-3
clone size: NA
V gene: TRBV29-1
CDR3 protein: CSVSGTPPDTQYF

J gene: TRBJ1-1
clone size: NA
V gene: TRBV4-3
CDR3 protein: CASSQEAQGDGTEAFF

J gene: TRBJ2-7
clone size: once
V gene: TRBV28
CDR3 protein: CASSSSPPYEQYF

J gene: TRBJ2-1
clone size: NA
V gene: TRBV11-2
CDR3 protein: CASSSHGGEVSYNEQFF

J gene: TRBJ2-2
clone size: NA
V gene: TRBV2
CDR3 protein: CASSYPDRKRYTGELFF

J gene: TRBJ1-5
clone size: few
V gene: TRBV6-1
CDR3 protein: CASSELGVSNQPQHF

J gene: TRBJ2-1
clone size: NA
V gene: TRBV4-3
CDR3 protein: CASSKDDTNEQFF

J gene: TRBJ2-1
clone size: NA
V gene: TRBV7-2
CDR3 protein: CASSFRRQGTNNEQFF

J gene: TRBJ1-2
clone size: NA
V gene: TRBV7-2
CDR3 protein: CASSPTGGVYGYTF

J gene: TRBJ2-5
clone size: NA
V gene: TRBV28
CDR3 protein: CATLLAGGLETQYF

J gene: TRBJ2-7
clone size: NA
V gene: TRBV6-5
CDR3 protein: CASTTGIRNEQYF

J gene: TRBJ2-7
clone size: NA
V gene: TRBV7-2
CDR3 protein: CASSLTGTGSYEQYF

J gene: TRBJ1-1
clone size: NA
V gene: TRBV29-1
CDR3 protein: CSVVQGWTVEAFF

J gene: TRBJ2-7
clone size: NA
V gene: TRBV7-9
CDR3 protein: CSSSPTQGGARYEQYF

J gene: TRBJ1-2
clone size: NA
V gene: TRBV4-3
CDR3 protein: CASSQDGRGNYGYTF

J gene: TRBJ2-5
clone size: NA
V gene: TRBV28
CDR3 protein: CASSPSGRAGETQYF

J gene: TRBJ2-7
clone size: NA
V gene: TRBV7-2
CDR3 protein: CASIESQGYEQYF

J gene: TRBJ2-3
clone size: NA
V gene: TRBV13
CDR3 protein: CASSMYHRESTDTQYF

J gene: TRBJ2-1
clone size: NA
V gene: TRBV29-1
CDR3 protein: CSVEDRLGGYNEQFF